Detailed here is one T cell receptor (beta chain). Its antigen is not identified. Germline lookup yields CDR1 MNHEY and CDR2 SMNVEV (reference sequence). Losses at the gene ends were 2 bases for V and 0 bases for J; bases not matched to a gene: 9. There are 20 residues in the CDR3. Profiling relied on immunoSEQ multiplex PCR, and the TCRdb table lists in-frame clones only, not all of them. The table lists 55,000 to 85,000 clones, roughly 84% of them singletons. This sample stems from a study of T cell responses to AZD1222 COVID-19 vaccine. Whole-study results and caveats: Baseline seropositives among AZD1222 recipients totaled only five to seven. Close to half of spike-specific TCRs reportedly recognize unmutated variant regions. The donor group comprised mostly white British people and more females; the analysis possibly underestimated clonal diversity. CD4 TCRs covered the whole spike, strongest at regions 160-218 and 743-854.

The TCR was taken from an adult in good health. Sample: peripheral blood, taken on day 0 of AZD1222 vaccination. The chain is built from TRBV27 and TRBJ2-4, with 14 bases fitting TRBD2. The CDR3 nucleotides read TGTGCCAGCAGTTTAGGACTAGCGGGGGGCCGTCTACTAGCCAAAAACATTCAGTACTTC. Amino acids: CASSLGLAGGRLLAKNIQYF.